A single sample is the source of the 25 T cell receptor beta chains below, sequenced in a study of cytomegalovirus exposure and HLA in healthy donors. PCR involved 60 Vbeta and 13 Jbeta primers. The assay was immunoSEQ multiplex PCR, and TCRdb's table has in-frame clones only and misses some. The sample has about 190,000 clones, roughly 79% seen once; the top ten hold 1.6%. Sequences were obtained from PBMCs. The receptors here all came from a young woman in good health and CMV-seronegative.

The chain carries TRBV5-4 and TRBJ2-1; tentative D call: TRBD1 (5 bases). Germline loops: CDR1 SGHNT, CDR2 YYREEE (reference sequence). Trimming cost V 1 base and J 4 bases, with 12 bases left between them. The CDR3 is 15 residues long. The CDR3 DNA sequence: TGTGCCAGCAGCTTGTCACAGACAGTTTACAATGAGCAGTTCTTC. This encodes CASSLSQTVYNEQFF.

The J gene is TRBJ1-5, the V gene TRBV5-6; D ambiguous. Germline lookup yields CDR1 SGHDT and CDR2 YYEEEE. The CDR3 loop spans 13 amino acids. V lost 1 base to trimming and J lost 6 bases, with 8 bases between them. CDR3 nucleotide sequence: TGTGCCAGCAGCTTGCAGGCGAGTCAGCCCCAGCATTTT. This encodes CASSLQASQPQHF.

This clone was found once. The chain's CDR3 is CASSYLTREGTGELFF. The DNA for the CDR3 is TGTGCCAGCAGTTATTTGACCCGGGAGGGCACCGGGGAGCTGTTTTTT. This rearrangement joins TRBV6-5 to TRBJ2-2; 8 nucleotides match TRBD2. This CDR3 has 16 amino acids. In germline, CDR1 is MNHEY, CDR2 SVGAGI. V gave up 3 bases and J gave up 4 bases; unmatched junction bases: 7.

The CDR3 sequence is CAWTGEPRQGAMINEQFF. The CDR3 bases are TGTGCCTGGACAGGCGAACCGAGACAGGGGGCGATGATCAATGAGCAGTTCTTC. This chain connects TRBV30 to TRBJ2-1, with 10 bases matching TRBD1. Germline V lookup: CDR1 GTSNPN, CDR2 SVGIG (reference sequence). J gave up 6 bases and V 4 bases, and 18 bases lay outside the gene matches. There are 18 residues in the CDR3.

V is TRBV28 and J is TRBJ2-7; maybe TRBD2 (6 bases). Germline CDR1 MDHEN, CDR2 SYDVKM. V gave up 11 bases and J gave up 0 bases, with 14 bases separating them. The CDR3 is 13 amino acids. CDR3 DNA sequence: TGTGCCGGATCCGGGGGAAGCTCCTACGAGCAGTACTTC. Translated: CAGSGGSSYEQYF.

This clone was detected only once. This sequence joins TRBV10-3 and TRBJ2-7; 13 bases map to TRBD2. The V gene end was trimmed by 5 bases and the J gene end by 2 bases; junction bases not matched to a gene: 3. Germline V CDR1 and CDR2: ENHRY, SYGVKD. This CDR3 comprises 15 residues. The chain's CDR3 is CAISPGTSGTYEQYF. CDR3 DNA: TGTGCCATCAGTCCTGGGACTAGCGGGACCTACGAGCAGTACTTC.

V is TRBV27 and J is TRBJ2-5; D is possibly TRBD2 (6 bases). Germline V gene sequence: CDR1 MNHEY, CDR2 SMNVEV (reference sequence). The CDR3 length is 14 residues. Deletions cut 2 bases from V and 10 bases from J, with 17 bases between. CDR3 DNA: TGTGCCAGCAGTTTACTGGATAGCCGCGGGGACCAGTACTTC. Its protein is CASSLLDSRGDQYF.

The chain links TRBV18 to TRBJ2-1, with 9 positions matching TRBD1. CDR3 length: 17 residues. V lost 0 bases to trimming and J lost 5 bases; unmatched junction nucleotides: 8. Germline V gene lookup returns CDR1 KGHSH and CDR2 LQKENI. The chain's CDR3 is CASSPPGTGTPHNEQFF. CDR3 in DNA: TGTGCCAGCTCACCACCGGGGACAGGGACACCCCACAATGAGCAGTTCTTC.

This clone was counted a few times. The rearrangement uses TRBV18 and TRBJ1-1; 9 bases are a match to TRBD1. Germline V lookup: CDR1 KGHSH, CDR2 LQKENI. The trim removed 2 bases at V and 4 bases at J, leaving 2 bases unmatched. The CDR3 loop spans 14 amino acids. The CDR3 here is CASSPETGGTEAFF. DNA for the CDR3: TGTGCCAGCTCACCAGAGACAGGGGGCACTGAAGCTTTCTTT.

The V gene is TRBV15, the J gene TRBJ1-2, with TRBD1 identical over 8 bases. This CDR3 comprises 14 residues. The V and J ends lost 4 bases and 10 bases, in that order; junction bases with no gene match: 11. Germline CDR1 LNHNV, CDR2 YYDKDF (reference sequence). CDR3 loop: CATSIRTGLGFYTF. In DNA, the CDR3 is TGTGCCACCAGCATCAGGACAGGGTTAGGATTCTACACCTTC.

The rearrangement uses TRBV7-8 and TRBJ2-7, with D possibly TRBD2 on 6 matching bases. This CDR3 has 14 amino acids. Trimming cost V 8 bases and J 5 bases, with 19 bases left between them. The germline V gene encodes CDR1 SGHVS and CDR2 FQNEAQ. CDR3 in DNA: TGTGCCAGCGGACTTAGCGGCCCGAAGGACGAGCAGTACTTC. It specifies CASGLSGPKDEQYF.

The V call is TRBV7-2, the J call TRBJ2-7; D ambiguous. Germline V gives CDR1 SGHTA, CDR2 FQGNSA. The V end was cut by 1 base, the J end by 4 bases, with 17 bases between. This CDR3 comprises 16 residues. CDR3: CASSLVSTALRYEQYF. CDR3 bases: TGTGCCAGCAGCTTAGTCTCCACAGCCCTAAGGTACGAGCAGTACTTC. Full variable domain (outside the CDR3, taken from reference TRBV7-2 and TRBJ2-7): GAGVSQSPSNKVTEKGKDVELRCDPISGHTALYWYRQSLGQGLEFLIYFQGNSAPDKSGLPSDRFSAERTGGSVSTLTIQRTQQEDSAVYLCASSLVSTALRYEQYFGPGTRLTVT.

V and J are TRBV5-6 and TRBJ2-2; 7 bases align to TRBD2. This CDR3 contains 17 residues. V shed 4 bases and J 5 bases; nucleotides not matched to a gene: 14. The V gene's germline CDR1 is SGHDT and CDR2 YYEEEE. The CDR3, as DNA: TGTGCCAGCAGCCCAGTGGCGGGAGTAGGTGGGACCGGGGAGCTGTTTTTT. Its translation: CASSPVAGVGGTGELFF.

The chain couples TRBV10-3 to TRBJ2-1; 12 bases fit TRBD1. The CDR3 has 16 residues. CDR1 and CDR2 (germline): ENHRY, SYGVKD. The junction had 10 bases not matched to a gene; V was cut back by 6 bases and J by 7 bases. The CDR3 DNA reads as TGTGCCATCAGGGGGGGGACAGGGGGCAGTTCGAATGAGCAGTTCTTC. Translated: CAIRGGTGGSSNEQFF.

The chain is built from TRBV2 and TRBJ1-2; TRBD1 might be the D (5 bases). Germline loops: CDR1 SNHLY, CDR2 FYNNEI. CDR3 length: 14 residues. The V and J ends lost 4 bases and 4 bases respectively, with 13 bases between them. CDR3 protein: CASSGLTASYGYTF. CDR3 DNA: TGTGCCAGCAGTGGGTTGACAGCCTCCTATGGCTACACCTTC. The entire variable domain, with the rest obtained from reference TRBV2 and TRBJ1-2, is as follows: EPEVTQTPSHQVTQMGQEVILRCVPISNHLYFYWYRQILGQKVEFLVSFYNNEISEKSEIFDDQFSVERPDGSNFTLKIRSTKLEDSAMYFCASSGLTASYGYTFGSGTRLTVV.

This clone was picked up one time. The chain links TRBV6-5 to TRBJ1-1; no reliable D call. Germline values: CDR1 MNHEY, CDR2 SVGAGI. V lost 6 bases to trimming and J lost 5 bases, with 7 bases between them. CDR3 length: 11 residues. CDR3 nucleotide sequence: TGTGCCAGCAGCCGTCAGACTGAAGCTTTCTTT. This encodes CASSRQTEAFF.

The chain is built from TRBV5-1 and TRBJ2-5, with 8 positions matching TRBD1. With 3 bases clipped from V and 5 bases from J, the junction kept 6 bases outside the gene matches. Per germline, CDR1 SGHRS and CDR2 YFSETQ. The CDR3 has 14 amino acids. The CDR3 bases are TGCGCCAGCAGCTGGACAGGGCCTGGGGAGACCCAGTACTTC. Protein sequence: CASSWTGPGETQYF.

J is TRBJ2-3 and V is TRBV10-3, with 9 bases matching TRBD1. The CDR3 is 15 residues long. Germline V lookup: CDR1 ENHRY, CDR2 SYGVKD. The V and J ends lost 5 bases and 3 bases, in that order; junction bases with no gene match: 6. The CDR3 spells CAISKGQGGTDTQYF. CDR3 bases: TGTGCCATCAGTAAGGGACAGGGAGGTACAGATACGCAGTATTTT.

The V call is TRBV29-1, the J call TRBJ1-3; D is perhaps TRBD1 (6 bases). V was cut by 2 bases and J by 1 base, with 9 bases left in between. The germline CDR1 and CDR2 sequences are SQVTM and ANQGSEA. CDR3 length equals 14 residues. CDR3 in DNA: TGCAGCGTTGAACAGGGGAAATCTGGAAACACCATATATTTT. Protein product: CSVEQGKSGNTIYF.

A few counts support this clone. This rearrangement joins TRBV5-3 to TRBJ2-1, with 10 bases identical to TRBD2. TRBV5-3 is an ORF; its function is uncertain. The CDR3 consists of 17 residues. The J segment lost 7 bases and the V segment lost 4 bases, leaving 14 bases of the junction unmatched. CDR3 nucleotides: TGTGCCAGAAGCCACAACCTGCTAGCGGGAGAGAAGAATGAGCAGTTCTTC. Translation: CARSHNLLAGEKNEQFF.

The rearrangement joins TRBV7-9 to TRBJ2-1; TRBD2 agrees at 7 bases. CDR1 SEHNR and CDR2 FQNEAQ come from the germline V gene (reference sequence). The CDR3 extends over 16 amino acids. The V segment lost 1 base and the J segment 1 base; nucleotides outside the gene matches: 4. CDR3 DNA: TGTGCCAGCAGCTTAGTGCGAGCGGGGTCCTACAATGAGCAGTTCTTC. The encoded protein is CASSLVRAGSYNEQFF.

J is TRBJ1-6 and V is TRBV7-2; D is unresolved. The CDR3 contains 15 residues. Trimming pared 4 bases from V and 5 bases from J, leaving 12 bases between. Germline CDR1 and CDR2: SGHTA and FQGNSA. As DNA, the CDR3 is TGTGCCAGCAGCTGGGAGGACGGAAATAATTCACCCCTCCACTTT. Its protein product is CASSWEDGNNSPLHF.

The chain carries TRBV4-1 and TRBJ2-1; 8 bases match TRBD1. The CDR3 covers 16 residues. Losses at the gene ends were 4 bases for V and 8 bases for J; bases not matched to a gene: 13. Germline V gene data show CDR1 as MGHRA and CDR2 as YSYEKL. The CDR3 coding sequence is TGCGCCAGCAGCCCGAACCCCGGACAGGGACTCTATGAGCAGTTCTTC. This sequence encodes CASSPNPGQGLYEQFF.

The J gene is TRBJ1-1, the V gene TRBV29-1; D gene unclear. The germline CDR1 and CDR2 sequences are SQVTM and ANQGSEA. Trimming left V 5 bases short and J 4 bases short, with 20 bases between. The CDR3 totals 15 residues. In DNA form, the CDR3 reads TGCAGCGTTCATACACGAAAAAAGGAGGGCACTGAAGCTTTCTTT. Translated, it gives CSVHTRKKEGTEAFF.

This clone was detected once. The chain combines TRBV2 with TRBJ1-1; TRBD1 aligns across 7 bases. Germline values: CDR1 SNHLY, CDR2 FYNNEI. V lost 11 bases, J lost 3 bases, and 6 bases stayed unmatched. The CDR3 is 12 amino acids. This CDR3 is CAGHRGDTEAFF. The CDR3 coding sequence is TGTGCCGGACACAGGGGAGACACTGAAGCTTTCTTT.